Below are 23 T cell receptor beta chains sequenced from a single sample in a study of blood T cell repertoires in COVID-19. TCRdb's table, derived via immunoSEQ multiplex PCR, lists solely in-frame clones and lacks some. The sample records around 250,000 clones, approximately 86% being singletons. The sequenced material came from PBMCs or T cells enriched from blood (not recorded which). Every receptor here comes from a woman between 50 and 59 years old who had recovered from COVID-19.

This chain joins TRBV7-9 and TRBJ2-5; TRBD1 is a possible D gene (6 bases). The length of the CDR3 is 15 residues. V was cut by 4 bases and J by 2 bases, with 14 bases left in between. Germline V gene sequence: CDR1 SEHNR, CDR2 FQNEAQ (reference sequence). The CDR3: CASSSSGQIQETQYF. The CDR3 DNA reads TGTGCCAGCAGCTCATCCGGACAGATTCAAGAGACCCAGTACTTC.

V and J are TRBV3-1 (or the pseudogene TRBV3-2) and TRBJ2-7; 13 nucleotides line up with TRBD2. There are 17 residues in the CDR3. CDR1 LGHDT and CDR2 YNNKEL come from the germline V gene (reference sequence). V lost 1 base and J lost 3; bases outside the gene matches: 6. The CDR3 DNA reads TGTGCCAGCAGCCAAGGACTAGCGGGAGGCCAGGGCTACGAGCAGTACTTC. This translates into CASSQGLAGGQGYEQYF.

This clone was seen more than once but under ten times. The chain uses TRBV16 and TRBJ1-5; D gene ambiguous. The ends were cut back, 0 bases at V and 1 base at J, with 10 bases in the middle. The CDR3 length is 16 residues. The germline CDR1 and CDR2 sequences are KGHSY and FQNENV. The CDR3 region is CASSQSSGGSNQPQHF. The CDR3 DNA follows: TGTGCCAGCAGCCAATCGTCGGGAGGGAGCAATCAGCCCCAGCATTTT.

The chain combines TRBV28 with TRBJ2-7; 8 nucleotides align to TRBD1. J was trimmed by 3 bases and V by 4 bases; bases with no gene match: 8. Germline V lookup: CDR1 MDHEN, CDR2 SYDVKM. CDR3 length: 15 residues. The CDR3 is CASSSLEQGVYEQYF. CDR3 nucleotide sequence: TGTGCCAGCAGTTCTCTGGAACAGGGGGTCTACGAGCAGTACTTC.

The rearrangement links TRBV28 to TRBJ2-1; possibly TRBD2 for D (5 bases). Germline assignment: CDR1 MDHEN and CDR2 SYDVKM. CDR3 length: 14 amino acids. Trimming shortened V by 5 bases and J by 3 bases, and 11 bases separated the two germline ends. DNA of the CDR3: TGTGCCAGCAGTCCCCTAGCCAGCTACAATGAGCAGTTCTTC. It is translated as CASSPLASYNEQFF.

The gene calls are TRBV5-1 and TRBJ2-3; 11 bases align to TRBD1. The CDR3 is 17 amino acids. Germline CDR1 SGHRS, CDR2 YFSETQ. V was clipped by 1 base and J by 3 bases; unmatched bases: 7. CDR3 nucleotide sequence: TGCGCCAGCAGCTTGTATGGCGGACAGGGGGCAACAGATACGCAGTATTTT. The encoded protein is CASSLYGGQGATDTQYF.

The chain employs TRBV5-1 and TRBJ2-3, with TRBD2 identical over 9 bases. Germline V gives CDR1 SGHRS, CDR2 YFSETQ. The CDR3 has 15 residues. V was clipped by 4 bases and J by 8 bases; unmatched bases: 11. The CDR3 protein is CASSAGLAGAGTQYF. CDR3 sequence (DNA): TGCGCCAGCAGCGCGGGGTTAGCGGGAGCCGGTACGCAGTATTTT.

This clone was recorded once. The CDR3 loop reads CASSPLAGGSNEQFF. As DNA, the CDR3 is TGTGCCAGCAGCCCCCTAGCGGGAGGATCTAATGAGCAGTTCTTC. The chain is built from TRBV7-9 and TRBJ2-1, with 11 bases that match TRBD2. This CDR3 region has 15 residues. CDR1 and CDR2 from the germline V gene are SEHNR and FQNEAQ (reference sequence). Unmatched junction bases numbered 7, after V lost 5 bases and J lost 7 bases.

The CDR3 region is CASSQGCGSETDTQYF. CDR3 in DNA: TGTGCCAGCAGCCAAGGCTGCGGGAGTGAGACAGATACGCAGTATTTT. J is TRBJ2-3 and V is TRBV3-1 (or the pseudogene TRBV3-2); 7 bases fit TRBD2. CDR1 and CDR2 from the germline V gene are LGHDT and YNNKEL (reference sequence). This CDR3 has 16 amino acids. The V and J ends lost 1 base and 3 bases, in that order; junction bases with no gene match: 7.

The chain carries TRBV11-2 and TRBJ2-5; no clear D gene. V lost 0 bases and J lost 1, with 15 bases in between. This CDR3 spans 17 amino acids. Germline CDR1 and CDR2: SGHAT and FQNNGV. CDR3 loop: CASSLELRASAQETQYF. DNA for the CDR3: TGTGCCAGCAGCTTAGAATTGAGAGCGAGCGCCCAAGAGACCCAGTACTTC.

In its sample, this clone was seen a few times. The chain joins TRBV20-1 to TRBJ2-1; the D gene is possibly TRBD2 (6 bases). The CDR3 consists of 15 residues. CDR1 is DFQATT, CDR2 SNEGSKA, per germline (reference sequence). The ends were cut back, 3 bases at V and 1 base at J, with 13 bases in the middle. In DNA form, the CDR3 reads TGCAGTGCTAGTAGGCGGGAAGGGTCCTACAATGAGCAGTTCTTC. It specifies CSASRREGSYNEQFF.

V gene TRBV7-9 combines with J gene TRBJ2-7; D gene unclear. The germline V gene encodes CDR1 SEHNR and CDR2 FQNEAQ (reference sequence). The CDR3 is made up of 12 amino acids. V lost 4 bases to trimming and J lost 2 bases, with 6 bases between them. DNA for the CDR3: TGTGCCAGCAGCTCCACAACCTACGAGCAGTACTTC. Its protein is CASSSTTYEQYF.

The chain employs TRBV6-5 and TRBJ2-7; a weak D match, TRBD2 (6 bases). Germline CDR1 is MNHEY and CDR2 is SVGAGI. Trimming removed 6 bases at V and 0 bases at J, with 15 bases between. This CDR3 spans 15 amino acids. This chain's CDR3 is CASSPARGGSYEQYF. CDR3 coding DNA: TGTGCCAGCAGCCCAGCCCGGGGAGGCTCCTACGAGCAGTACTTC.

This chain uses TRBV28 with TRBJ1-4; TRBD1 matches at 9 bases. V shed 4 bases and J 7 bases; nucleotides not matched to a gene: 10. This CDR3 is built from 16 residues. Germline values: CDR1 MDHEN, CDR2 SYDVKM. The CDR3, as DNA: TGTGCCAGCAGTTCCCCCCCCGGGACAGGGTCTGAAAAACTGTTTTTT. It is translated as CASSSPPGTGSEKLFF.

This clone was recorded a few times. V usage is TRBV28 and J usage is TRBJ2-7; 13 bases are shared with TRBD2. The J segment lost 5 bases and the V segment lost 7 bases, leaving 11 bases of the junction unmatched. Germline V gene lookup returns CDR1 MDHEN and CDR2 SYDVKM. The CDR3 runs 16 residues. The CDR3 loop is CASMTSGRSRIHEQYF. The DNA for the CDR3 is TGTGCCAGCATGACTAGCGGGAGGAGCCGGATCCACGAGCAGTACTTC.

The rearrangement uses TRBV5-4 and TRBJ1-6, with TRBD1 identical over 10 bases. Trimming removed 4 bases from V and 9 bases from J; junction bases left unmatched: 4. Germline V gene lookup returns CDR1 SGHNT and CDR2 YYREEE (reference sequence). This CDR3 spans 14 amino acids. The CDR3 here is CASSPDRGSSPLHF. The CDR3 coding sequence is TGTGCCAGCAGCCCGGACAGGGGGAGTTCACCCCTCCACTTT.

V usage is TRBV4-2 and J usage is TRBJ1-1; D perhaps matches TRBD1 (5 bases). The CDR3 is 17 residues long. Germline V gives CDR1 LGHNA, CDR2 YNFKEQ. Trimming left V 5 bases short and J 0 bases short, with 19 bases between. The CDR3 coding sequence is TGTGCCAGCAGCGGAAAACGAACCTCAGGGTTGAACACTGAAGCTTTCTTT. This gives the protein CASSGKRTSGLNTEAFF.

CDR3 bases: TGCGCCAGCAGCTGGGGGACAGATAGCAATCAGCCCCAGCATTTT. Translating it yields CASSWGTDSNQPQHF. The V and J genes are TRBV5-1 and TRBJ1-5; TRBD1 aligns across 7 bases. The CDR3 runs 15 residues. J gave up 0 bases and V 3 bases, and 3 bases lay outside the gene matches. Germline V gene sequence: CDR1 SGHRS, CDR2 YFSETQ.

The chain recombines TRBV11-2 with TRBJ2-1, with D possibly being TRBD1 (5 bases). V lost 3 bases and J lost 6, with 15 bases in between. The CDR3 runs to 15 residues. Germline V lookup: CDR1 SGHAT, CDR2 FQNNGV. CDR3 protein: CASSFFRGSVNEQFF. CDR3 bases: TGTGCCAGCAGCTTTTTTAGGGGATCCGTCAATGAGCAGTTCTTC.

The gene calls are TRBV18 and TRBJ1-3; perhaps TRBD1 as D (5 bases). Germline loops: CDR1 KGHSH, CDR2 LQKENI. This CDR3 region has 16 residues. The ends were cut back, 3 bases at V and 0 bases at J, with 12 bases in the middle. The CDR3, as DNA: TGTGCCAGCTCACCTGCCGGCAGGGCCTCTGGAAACACCATATATTTT. It codes for CASSPAGRASGNTIYF.

Remarks on this clone: At one end, the junction sequence differs from germline, possibly due to a read error. The V and J genes are TRBV6-5 and TRBJ2-7, with 7 bases that match TRBD1. There are 12 residues in the CDR3. Germline lookup yields CDR1 MNHEY and CDR2 SVGAGI. CDR3 nucleotide sequence: TGTGCCAGCACCTTGACGCGAGGGGGCTTACACTTC. Protein: CASTLTRGGLHF.

V and J are TRBV14 and TRBJ1-1, with TRBD1 matching over 9 bases. Germline CDR1 is SGHDN and CDR2 is FVKESK. This CDR3 is 14 amino acids long. With V trimmed by 1 base and J by 9 bases, 6 bases remained unmatched. This chain's CDR3 is CASSQVGTGNQAFF. The CDR3 coding sequence is TGTGCCAGCAGCCAAGTCGGGACAGGGAATCAAGCTTTCTTT.

The chain has TRBV5-1 and TRBJ1-4; 9 bases are shared with TRBD1. The CDR3 length is 17 residues. Per the germline V gene, CDR1 is SGHRS and CDR2 is YFSETQ. The V segment lost 2 bases and the J segment 0 bases; nucleotides outside the gene matches: 5. The CDR3 loop reads CASSFGQGHSTNEKLFF. The CDR3 DNA reads TGCGCCAGCAGCTTTGGACAGGGGCACTCAACTAATGAAAAACTGTTTTTT.